The 9 T cell receptor beta chains listed next were all sequenced from one sample in a study of cytomegalovirus exposure and HLA in healthy donors (dated by TCRdb to 2015 to 2018). The library was prepared using the immunoSEQ multiplex PCR assay. A mixture of 60 forward primers for TCR Vbeta segments and 13 reverse primers for TCR Jbeta segments was used in the multiplex PCR. TCRdb retrieved this table from immuneACCESS and kept in-frame rearrangements only. Not all clones are present; in checked studies, unresolved V genes account for under half, and no reason is known for the remainder. The sample data list some 150,000 clones, and more than 60% of these were observed just once. In total, the top ten clones hold around 1.5% of the sample. The sequencing input was PBMCs. These receptors came from a female donor in good health and CMV-seronegative.

The rearrangement links TRBV28 to TRBJ2-1; TRBD2 is a possible D gene (5 bases). The CDR3 spans 11 residues. The germline gives CDR1 MDHEN, CDR2 SYDVKM. Trimming cost V 8 bases and J 14 bases, with 16 bases left between them. CDR3: CASPDRDVEFF. The CDR3 DNA reads TGTGCCAGCCCAGATCGGGATGTGGAGTTCTTC.

The rearrangement links TRBV10-3 to TRBJ1-3, with D hard to call. V shed 3 bases and J shed 0 bases, with 12 bases lying between them. Germline loops: CDR1 ENHRY, CDR2 SYGVKD. This CDR3 comprises 16 residues. The CDR3 sequence is CAISDYTVPSGNTIYF. In DNA form, the CDR3 reads TGTGCCATCAGTGACTATACAGTCCCCTCTGGAAACACCATATATTTT.

The chain uses TRBV6-1 and TRBJ1-1; D gene unclear. V was trimmed by 8 bases and J by 2 bases, leaving 12 bases between them. CDR3 length: 13 amino acids. Germline V lookup: CDR1 MNHNS, CDR2 SASEGT. This CDR3 is CASGRGLNTEAFF. The CDR3 DNA follows: TGTGCCAGCGGTCGCGGGCTTAACACTGAAGCTTTCTTT.

This clone occurred a few times. This chain joins TRBV27 and TRBJ2-1; D is unresolved. There are 14 residues in the CDR3. CDR1 and CDR2 (germline): MNHEY, SMNVEV (reference sequence). V was cut by 3 bases and J by 7 bases, with 13 bases left in between. CDR3 coding DNA: TGTGCCAGCAGTTTTAGGCTAGTCGGTAATGAGCAGTTCTTC. Amino acid sequence: CASSFRLVGNEQFF.

The chain links TRBV5-4 to TRBJ1-2, with TRBD1 matching 9 bases. The V and J ends lost 2 bases and 7 bases, in that order; junction bases with no gene match: 9. The CDR3 sequence is 15 residues long. Germline CDR1 is SGHNT and CDR2 is YYREEE (reference sequence). CDR3 amino acids: CASSLWVTGGRGYTF. The CDR3 nucleotides read TGTGCCAGCAGCTTATGGGTAACAGGGGGCCGTGGCTACACCTTC. Based on the CDR3 plus reference TRBV5-4 and TRBJ1-2, the full variable domain is ETGVTQSPTHLIKTRGQQVTLRCSSQSGHNTVSWYQQALGQGPQFIFQYYREEENGRGNFPPRFSGLQFPNYSSELNVNALELDDSALYLCASSLWVTGGRGYTFGSGTRLTVV.

The J gene is TRBJ2-3, the V gene TRBV5-1; TRBD2 aligns across 11 bases. The CDR3 has 18 amino acids. The germline V gene encodes CDR1 SGHRS and CDR2 YFSETQ. V was pared by 2 bases and J by 0 bases, with 8 bases of the junction left unmatched. The DNA for the CDR3 is TGCGCCAGCAGCTTCCGACTAGCGGGATCCCCTAGCACAGATACGCAGTATTTT. Protein: CASSFRLAGSPSTDTQYF.

The chain combines TRBV18 with TRBJ2-7, with 7 bases matching TRBD2. The CDR3 consists of 15 residues. CDR1 is KGHSH and CDR2 is LQKENI in the germline V gene. The V gene end was trimmed by 3 bases and the J gene end by 1 base; junction bases not matched to a gene: 6. CDR3 in amino acids: CASSPEAGVSYEQYF. CDR3 DNA sequence: TGTGCCAGCTCACCGGAGGCGGGAGTTTCCTACGAGCAGTACTTC.

This clone was detected once. The chain is built from TRBV5-4 and TRBJ2-1, with D possibly being TRBD2 (5 bases). Trimming removed 4 bases at V and 4 bases at J, with 15 bases between. The CDR3 has 15 amino acids. CDR1 is SGHNT and CDR2 is YYREEE in the germline V gene (reference sequence). In nucleotides, the CDR3 is TGTGCCAGCAGCCCTGACCGGGGAAATTACAATGAGCAGTTCTTC. This sequence encodes CASSPDRGNYNEQFF.

In its sample, this clone was seen once. This chain connects TRBV7-2 to TRBJ1-4; 9 bases line up with TRBD1. Germline V gene sequence: CDR1 SGHTA, CDR2 FQGNSA. There are 16 residues in the CDR3. The trim removed 0 bases at V and 6 bases at J, leaving 5 bases unmatched. For the CDR3, the DNA is TGTGCCAGCAGCTTAGCGTCGGGACAGGGACATGAAAAACTGTTTTTT. Protein sequence: CASSLASGQGHEKLFF.